This T cell receptor beta chain was recorded in a study of blood T cell repertoires in COVID-19. Background on the study: Samples representing acute and convalescent COVID-19 were sourced from the United States, Italy and Spain. PBMCs, B-cell-depleted T cells, or T cells provided the cDNA or gDNA that made up the material.

How the authors handled the data: Amplifying reference gene primers gave estimates of nucleated cell counts. TCRdb keeps only in-frame clones here, not all; method: immunoSEQ multiplex PCR. V, J and clone size are those of that table, while D and trimming were read from the DNA. Here the sample spans about 74,000 clones, about 86% being singletons. Germline CDR1 SGHTA, CDR2 FQGNSA. V trimming: 1 base; J trimming: 1 base; junction bases outside the gene matches: 7. The CDR3 sequence is 17 residues long. The material sequenced was peripheral blood. V gene TRBV7-2 combines with J gene TRBJ2-1, with 7 positions matching TRBD2. This TCR derives from a woman older than 75 with active or convalescent COVID-19. The CDR3 nucleotides are TGTGCCAGCAGCTTAGAGGGTCGGCGGGGGTCCTACAATGAGCAGTTCTTC. This encodes CASSLEGRRGSYNEQFF.